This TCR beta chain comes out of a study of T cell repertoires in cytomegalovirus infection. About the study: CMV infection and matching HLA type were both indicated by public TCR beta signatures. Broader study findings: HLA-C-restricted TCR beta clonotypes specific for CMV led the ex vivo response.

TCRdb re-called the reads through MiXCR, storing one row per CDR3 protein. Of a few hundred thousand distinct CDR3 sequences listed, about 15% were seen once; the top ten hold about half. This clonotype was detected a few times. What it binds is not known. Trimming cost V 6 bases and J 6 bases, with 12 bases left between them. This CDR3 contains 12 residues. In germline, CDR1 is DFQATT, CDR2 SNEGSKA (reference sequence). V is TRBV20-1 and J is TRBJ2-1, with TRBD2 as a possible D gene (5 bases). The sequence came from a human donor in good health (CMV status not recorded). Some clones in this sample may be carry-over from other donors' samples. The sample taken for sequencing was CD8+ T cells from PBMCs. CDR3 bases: TGCAGTGCCCGGACTCCCCTCAATGAGCAGTTCTTC. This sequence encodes CSARTPLNEQFF.